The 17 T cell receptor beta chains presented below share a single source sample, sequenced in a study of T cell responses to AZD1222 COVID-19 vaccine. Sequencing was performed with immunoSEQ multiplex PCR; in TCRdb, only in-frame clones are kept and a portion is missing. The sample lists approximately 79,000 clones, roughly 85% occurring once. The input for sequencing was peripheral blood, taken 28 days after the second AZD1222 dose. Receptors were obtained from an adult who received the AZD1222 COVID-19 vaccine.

The CDR3 reads CASSQGDGSAYTGELFF. DNA for the CDR3: TGCGCCAGCAGCCAAGGGGACGGGAGTGCATACACCGGGGAGCTGTTTTTT. This chain links TRBV4-1 with TRBJ2-2, with D perhaps matching TRBD2 (6 bases). This CDR3 region has 17 residues. Germline CDR1 reads MGHRA; CDR2 reads YSYEKL. With 1 base removed from V and 3 bases from J, the gap between germline ends came to 15 bases.

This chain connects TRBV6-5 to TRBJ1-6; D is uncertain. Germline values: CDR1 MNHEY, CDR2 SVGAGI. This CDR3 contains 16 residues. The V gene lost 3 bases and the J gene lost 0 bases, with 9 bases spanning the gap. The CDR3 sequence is CASSYGQSSYNSPLHF. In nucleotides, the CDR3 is TGTGCCAGCAGTTATGGGCAGAGCTCCTATAATTCACCCCTCCACTTT.

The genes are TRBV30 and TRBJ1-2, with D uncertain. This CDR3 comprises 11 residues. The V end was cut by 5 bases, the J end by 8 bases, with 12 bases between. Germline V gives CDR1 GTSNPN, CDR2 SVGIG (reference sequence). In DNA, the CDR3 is TGTGCCTGGGCCGGAGGTGGGGGCTACACCTTC. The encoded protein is CAWAGGGGYTF.

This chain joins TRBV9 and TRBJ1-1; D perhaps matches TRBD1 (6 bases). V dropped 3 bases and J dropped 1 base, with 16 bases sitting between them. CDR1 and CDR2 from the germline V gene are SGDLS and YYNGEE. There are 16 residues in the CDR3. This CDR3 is CASSGGGWGPNTEAFF. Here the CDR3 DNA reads TGTGCCAGCAGCGGAGGAGGTTGGGGGCCGAACACTGAAGCTTTCTTT.

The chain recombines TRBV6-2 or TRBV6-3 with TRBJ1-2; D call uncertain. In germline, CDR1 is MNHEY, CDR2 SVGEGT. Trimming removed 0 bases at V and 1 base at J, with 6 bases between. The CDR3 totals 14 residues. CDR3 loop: CASSYSTLNYGYTF. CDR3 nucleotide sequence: TGTGCCAGCAGTTACTCGACCCTTAACTATGGCTACACCTTC.

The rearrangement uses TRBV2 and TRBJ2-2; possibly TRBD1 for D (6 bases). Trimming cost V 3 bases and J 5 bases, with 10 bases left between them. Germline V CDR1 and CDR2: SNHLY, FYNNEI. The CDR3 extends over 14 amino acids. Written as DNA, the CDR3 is TGTGCCAGCAGTGACAGGGGAAGGACCGGGGAGCTGTTTTTT. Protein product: CASSDRGRTGELFF.

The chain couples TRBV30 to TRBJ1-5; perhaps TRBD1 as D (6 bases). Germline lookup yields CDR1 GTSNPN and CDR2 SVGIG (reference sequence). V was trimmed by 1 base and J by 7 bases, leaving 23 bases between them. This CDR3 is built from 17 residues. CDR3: CAWSDPIKGVPGQPQHF. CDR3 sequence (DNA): TGTGCCTGGAGTGATCCGATTAAGGGGGTACCTGGCCAGCCCCAGCATTTT.

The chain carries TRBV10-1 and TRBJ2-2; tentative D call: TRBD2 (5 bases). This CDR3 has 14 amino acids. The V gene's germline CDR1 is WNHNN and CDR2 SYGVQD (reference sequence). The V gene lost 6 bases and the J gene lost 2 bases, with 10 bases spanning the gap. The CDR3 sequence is CASRSDSNTGELFF. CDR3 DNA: TGCGCCAGCAGATCGGACTCAAACACCGGGGAGCTGTTTTTT.

CDR3: CASKAGSSYNSPLHF. CDR3 bases: TGCGCCAGCAAAGCCGGGAGCTCCTATAATTCACCCCTCCACTTT. The chain carries TRBV10-2 and TRBJ1-6; D gene unclear. There are 15 residues in the CDR3. Germline assignment: CDR1 WSHSY and CDR2 SAAADI. The V end lost 7 bases, the J end lost 0 bases, and 10 bases lay between the germline ends.

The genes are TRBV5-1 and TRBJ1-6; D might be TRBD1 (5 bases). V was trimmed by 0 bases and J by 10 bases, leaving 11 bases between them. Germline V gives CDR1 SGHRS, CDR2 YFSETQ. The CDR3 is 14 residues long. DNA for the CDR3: TGCGCCAGCAGCTTGGAACTCGGGGGGTCACCCCTCCACTTT. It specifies CASSLELGGSPLHF. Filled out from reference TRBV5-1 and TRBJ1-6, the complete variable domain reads KAGVTQTPRYLIKTRGQQVTLSCSPISGHRSVSWYQQTPGQGLQFLFEYFSETQRNKGNFPGRFSGRQFSNSRSEMNVSTLELGDSALYLCASSLELGGSPLHFGNGTRLTVT.

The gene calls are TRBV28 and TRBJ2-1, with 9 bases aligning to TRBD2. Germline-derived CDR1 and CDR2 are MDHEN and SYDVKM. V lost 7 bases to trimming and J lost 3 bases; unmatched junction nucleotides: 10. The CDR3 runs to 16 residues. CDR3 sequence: CASITEGTSHYNEQFF. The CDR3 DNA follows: TGTGCCAGCATCACCGAAGGGACTAGCCACTACAATGAGCAGTTCTTC.

This CDR3 is CASQGRLAGGIDEQFF. The CDR3 DNA is TGTGCCAGTCAGGGGAGACTAGCGGGAGGAATAGATGAGCAGTTCTTC. The genes are TRBV19 and TRBJ2-1; TRBD2 matches at 13 bases. With 8 bases clipped from V and 8 bases from J, the junction kept 12 bases outside the gene matches. Germline V gene lookup returns CDR1 LNHDA and CDR2 SQIVND (reference sequence). The CDR3 is made up of 16 amino acids.

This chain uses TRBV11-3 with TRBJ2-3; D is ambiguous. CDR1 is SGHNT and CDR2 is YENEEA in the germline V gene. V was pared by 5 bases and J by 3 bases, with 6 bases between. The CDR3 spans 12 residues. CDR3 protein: CASSTQTDTQYF. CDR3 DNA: TGTGCCAGCAGCACCCAAACAGATACGCAGTATTTT.

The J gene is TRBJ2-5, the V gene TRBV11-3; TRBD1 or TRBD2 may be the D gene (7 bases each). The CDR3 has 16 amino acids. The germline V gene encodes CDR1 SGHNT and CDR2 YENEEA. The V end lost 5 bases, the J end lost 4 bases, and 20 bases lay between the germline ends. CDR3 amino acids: CASSKRTGRGGETQYF. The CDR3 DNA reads TGTGCCAGCAGCAAACGGACAGGAAGGGGGGGAGAGACCCAGTACTTC.

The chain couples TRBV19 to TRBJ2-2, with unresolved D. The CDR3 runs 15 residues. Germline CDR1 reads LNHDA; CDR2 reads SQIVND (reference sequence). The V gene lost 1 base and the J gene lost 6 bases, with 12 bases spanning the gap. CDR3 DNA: TGTGCCAGTAGTATAGTTCACCCAGAGGCCGGGGAGCTGTTTTTT. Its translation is CASSIVHPEAGELFF.

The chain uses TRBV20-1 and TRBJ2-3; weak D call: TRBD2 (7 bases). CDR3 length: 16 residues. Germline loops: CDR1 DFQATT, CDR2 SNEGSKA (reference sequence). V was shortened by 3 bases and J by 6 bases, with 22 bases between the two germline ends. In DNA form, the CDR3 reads TGCAGTGCTAGTGCCTCCGGGGGGCGCAAATGGGATACGCAGTATTTT. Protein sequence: CSASASGGRKWDTQYF.

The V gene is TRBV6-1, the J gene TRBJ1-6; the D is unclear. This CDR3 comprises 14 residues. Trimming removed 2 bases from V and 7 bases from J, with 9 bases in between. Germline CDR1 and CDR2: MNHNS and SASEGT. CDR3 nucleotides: TGTGCCAGCAGTGAAATGGTGGGAAATTCACCCCTCCACTTT. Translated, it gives CASSEMVGNSPLHF.